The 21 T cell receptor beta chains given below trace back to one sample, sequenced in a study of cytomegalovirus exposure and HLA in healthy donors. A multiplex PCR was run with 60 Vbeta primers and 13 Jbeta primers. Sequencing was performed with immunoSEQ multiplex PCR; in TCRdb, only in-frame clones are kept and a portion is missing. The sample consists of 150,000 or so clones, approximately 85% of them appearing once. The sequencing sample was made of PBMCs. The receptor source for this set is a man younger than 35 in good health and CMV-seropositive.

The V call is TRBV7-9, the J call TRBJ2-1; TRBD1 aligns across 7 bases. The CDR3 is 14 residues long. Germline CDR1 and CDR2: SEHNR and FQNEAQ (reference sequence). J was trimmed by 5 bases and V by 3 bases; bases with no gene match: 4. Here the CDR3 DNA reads TGTGCCAGCAGCTTCCCCGACAGGGACAATGAGCAGTTCTTC. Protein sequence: CASSFPDRDNEQFF.

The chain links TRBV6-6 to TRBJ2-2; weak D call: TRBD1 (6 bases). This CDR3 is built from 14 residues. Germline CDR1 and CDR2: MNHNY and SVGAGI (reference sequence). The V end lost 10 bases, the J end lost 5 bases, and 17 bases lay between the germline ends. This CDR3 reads CATRTDSGTGELFF. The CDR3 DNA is TGTGCCACTCGGACAGACTCTGGGACCGGGGAGCTGTTTTTT.

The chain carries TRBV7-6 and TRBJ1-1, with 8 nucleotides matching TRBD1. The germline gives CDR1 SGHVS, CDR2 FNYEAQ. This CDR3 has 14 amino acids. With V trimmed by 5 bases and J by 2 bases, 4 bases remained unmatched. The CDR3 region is CASSRGQENTEAFF. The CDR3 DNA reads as TGTGCCAGCAGCCGGGGACAGGAAAACACTGAAGCTTTCTTT.

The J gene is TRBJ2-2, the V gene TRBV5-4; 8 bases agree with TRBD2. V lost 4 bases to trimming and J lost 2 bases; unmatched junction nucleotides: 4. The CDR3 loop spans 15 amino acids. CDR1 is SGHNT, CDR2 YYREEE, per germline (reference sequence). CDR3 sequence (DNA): TGTGCCAGCAGCACCGGGGGGGCCAACACCGGGGAGCTGTTTTTT. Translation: CASSTGGANTGELFF. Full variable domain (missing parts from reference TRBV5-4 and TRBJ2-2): ETGVTQSPTHLIKTRGQQVTLRCSSQSGHNTVSWYQQALGQGPQFIFQYYREEENGRGNFPPRFSGLQFPNYSSELNVNALELDDSALYLCASSTGGANTGELFFGEGSRLTVL.

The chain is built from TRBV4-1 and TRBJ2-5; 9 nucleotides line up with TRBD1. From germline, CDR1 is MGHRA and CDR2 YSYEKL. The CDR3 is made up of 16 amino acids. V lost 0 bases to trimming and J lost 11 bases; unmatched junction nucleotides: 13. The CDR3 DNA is TGCGCCAGCAGCCAAGATGGGACAGGGCGAATCTATGAGCAGTACTTC. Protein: CASSQDGTGRIYEQYF.

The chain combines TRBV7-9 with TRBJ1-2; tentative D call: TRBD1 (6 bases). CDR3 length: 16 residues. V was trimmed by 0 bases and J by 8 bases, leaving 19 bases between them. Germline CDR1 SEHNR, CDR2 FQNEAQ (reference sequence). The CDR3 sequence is CASSLAQGSGVGGYTF. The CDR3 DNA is TGTGCCAGCAGCTTAGCGCAAGGATCAGGGGTGGGCGGCTACACCTTC.

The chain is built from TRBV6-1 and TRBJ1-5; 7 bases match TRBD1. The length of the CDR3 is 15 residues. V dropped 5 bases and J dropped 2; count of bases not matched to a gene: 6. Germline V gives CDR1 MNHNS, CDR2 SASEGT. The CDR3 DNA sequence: TGTGCCAGCAGTCTCATAGACAGGGGCAATCAGCCCCAGCATTTT. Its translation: CASSLIDRGNQPQHF.

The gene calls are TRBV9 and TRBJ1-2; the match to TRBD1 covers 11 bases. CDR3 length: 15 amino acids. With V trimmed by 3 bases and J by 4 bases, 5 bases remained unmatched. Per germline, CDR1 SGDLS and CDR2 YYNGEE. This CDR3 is CASSEGQGDLYGYTF. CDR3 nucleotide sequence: TGTGCCAGCAGCGAGGGACAGGGGGACCTCTATGGCTACACCTTC.

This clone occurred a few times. The CDR3 DNA reads as TGTGCCAGCAGTCCAGGGCCAGGCACTGAAGCTTTCTTT. The encoded protein is CASSPGPGTEAFF. The chain links TRBV6-6 to TRBJ1-1; possibly TRBD1 for D (5 bases). The CDR3 contains 13 residues. CDR1 is MNHNY, CDR2 SVGAGI, per germline (reference sequence). Trimming took off 5 bases at V and 4 bases at J, with 11 bases between the two ends.

CDR3 sequence: CASNRLGTNSYEQYF. CDR3 DNA: TGTGCCAGCAACCGGTTGGGGACTAACTCCTACGAGCAGTACTTC. This rearrangement joins TRBV2 to TRBJ2-7; 7 nucleotides line up with TRBD2. J was trimmed by 0 bases and V by 7 bases; bases with no gene match: 9. The germline V gene encodes CDR1 SNHLY and CDR2 FYNNEI. This CDR3 contains 15 residues.

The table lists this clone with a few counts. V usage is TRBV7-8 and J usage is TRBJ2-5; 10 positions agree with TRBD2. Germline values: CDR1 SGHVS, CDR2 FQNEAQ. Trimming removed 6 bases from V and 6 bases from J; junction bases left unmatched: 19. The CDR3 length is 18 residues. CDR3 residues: CASSPVQTQRGGMQTQYF. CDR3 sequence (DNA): TGTGCCAGCAGTCCAGTTCAGACCCAGCGGGGGGGCATGCAGACCCAGTACTTC.

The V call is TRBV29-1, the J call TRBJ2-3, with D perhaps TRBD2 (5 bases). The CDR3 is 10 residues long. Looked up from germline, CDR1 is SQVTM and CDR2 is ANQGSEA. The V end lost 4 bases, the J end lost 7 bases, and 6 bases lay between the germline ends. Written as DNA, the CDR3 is TGCAGCGTTGCGGGGAATACGCAGTATTTT. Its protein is CSVAGNTQYF.

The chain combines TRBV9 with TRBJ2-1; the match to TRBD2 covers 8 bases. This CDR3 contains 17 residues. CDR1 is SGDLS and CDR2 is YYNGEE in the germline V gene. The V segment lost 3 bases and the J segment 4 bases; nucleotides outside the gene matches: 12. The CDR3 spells CASSGGGAGAVYNEQFF. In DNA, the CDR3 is TGTGCCAGCAGCGGGGGTGGAGCGGGGGCCGTTTACAATGAGCAGTTCTTC.

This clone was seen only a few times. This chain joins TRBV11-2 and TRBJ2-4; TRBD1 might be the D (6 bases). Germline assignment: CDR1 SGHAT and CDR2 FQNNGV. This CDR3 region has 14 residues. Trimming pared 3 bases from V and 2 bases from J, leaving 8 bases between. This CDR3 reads CASSFWDTKNIQYF. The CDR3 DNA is TGTGCCAGCAGCTTCTGGGACACCAAAAACATTCAGTACTTC.

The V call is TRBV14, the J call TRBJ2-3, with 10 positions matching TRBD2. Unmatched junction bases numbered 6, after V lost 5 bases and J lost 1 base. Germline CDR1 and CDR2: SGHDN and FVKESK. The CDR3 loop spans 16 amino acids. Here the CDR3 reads CASSYIAGGRTDTQYF. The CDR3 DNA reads TGTGCCAGCAGCTACATAGCGGGGGGCCGCACAGATACGCAGTATTTT.

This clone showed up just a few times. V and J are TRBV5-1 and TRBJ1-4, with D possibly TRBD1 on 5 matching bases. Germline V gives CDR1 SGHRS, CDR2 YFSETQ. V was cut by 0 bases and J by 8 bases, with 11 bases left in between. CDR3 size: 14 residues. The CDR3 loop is CASSLGQGREKLFF. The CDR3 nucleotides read TGCGCCAGCAGCTTGGGCCAGGGAAGGGAAAAACTGTTTTTT.

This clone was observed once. The CDR3 DNA reads as TGTGCCAGCAGGCTGACAGCAACTAATGAAAAACTGTTTTTT. Protein: CASRLTATNEKLFF. The chain employs TRBV4-2 and TRBJ1-4, with D possibly being TRBD1 (5 bases). Germline CDR1 LGHNA, CDR2 YNFKEQ. The CDR3 has 14 residues. The V end was cut by 6 bases, the J end by 0 bases, with 8 bases between.

This CDR3 reads CASGAGGPSGELFF. The CDR3 DNA reads as TGTGCCAGCGGCGCGGGGGGGCCTTCCGGGGAGCTGTTTTTT. The chain carries TRBV9 and TRBJ2-2; 9 bases are a match to TRBD2. V lost 7 bases, J lost 6 bases, and 7 bases stayed unmatched. Per the germline V gene, CDR1 is SGDLS and CDR2 is YYNGEE. The CDR3 totals 14 residues.

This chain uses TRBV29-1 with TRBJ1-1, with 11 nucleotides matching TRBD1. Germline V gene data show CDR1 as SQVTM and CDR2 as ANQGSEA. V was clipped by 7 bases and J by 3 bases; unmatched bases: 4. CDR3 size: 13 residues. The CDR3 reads CSGGDRGYTEAFF. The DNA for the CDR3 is TGCAGCGGTGGGGACAGGGGGTACACTGAAGCTTTCTTT.

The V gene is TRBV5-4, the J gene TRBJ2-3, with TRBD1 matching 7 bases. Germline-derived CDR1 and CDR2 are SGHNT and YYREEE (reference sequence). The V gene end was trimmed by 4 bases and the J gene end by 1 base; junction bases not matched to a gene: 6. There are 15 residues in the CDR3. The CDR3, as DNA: TGTGCCAGCAGCGCACAGGGGTTCGGCACAGATACGCAGTATTTT. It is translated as CASSAQGFGTDTQYF.

CDR3 in amino acids: CASSLQGAQVDEQYF. In DNA, the CDR3 is TGTGCCAGCAGCCTACAGGGGGCGCAAGTCGACGAGCAGTACTTC. V gene TRBV7-2 combines with J gene TRBJ2-7, with 9 bases aligning to TRBD1. The CDR3 is made up of 15 amino acids. CDR1 and CDR2 from the germline V gene are SGHTA and FQGNSA. Germline trimming cut 5 bases from V and 5 bases from J; bases unmatched to any gene: 10.